The sequence of this T cell receptor beta chain was determined in a study of T cell responses to AZD1222 COVID-19 vaccine. The study's findings and limits: A mostly white British donor set with more females was recruited, and clonal diversity was possibly underestimated.

CDR3 length: 14 amino acids. Germline V gene data show CDR1 as ENHRY and CDR2 as SYGVKD. Between the trimmed V and J ends, which lost 0 bases and 5 bases, there was a span of 10 bases. Comments on this clone: Its cognate antigen is unknown.

Data came from immunoSEQ multiplex PCR; TCRdb stores just in-frame clones and leaves some out. The sample has some 140,000 clones, 90% seen once. The clonotype was recovered from an adult in good health. The rearrangement uses TRBV10-3 and TRBJ1-1, with D tentatively TRBD1 (5 bases). Sequenced material: peripheral blood, taken on day 0 of AZD1222 vaccination. The CDR3 DNA follows: TGTGCCATCAGTGAGTCTGGGGGTCGGACTGAAGCTTTCTTT. As protein: CAISESGGRTEAFF.